The present T cell receptor (beta chain) was sequenced within a study of blood T cell repertoires in COVID-19. On the study more broadly: Spain, Italy and the United States supplied samples that represented acute and convalescent COVID-19. Sample material is recorded as cDNA or gDNA derived from T cells, B-cell-depleted T cells, or PBMCs.

CDR3 length equals 18 residues. Per the germline V gene, CDR1 is SNHLY and CDR2 is FYNNEI. V gave up 6 bases and J gave up 3 bases, with 27 bases separating them. Details on this clone: Different DNA sequences within this sample yield the same CDR3.

In the study's own analysis: Amplifying reference gene primers gave estimates of nucleated cell counts. Produced via immunoSEQ multiplex PCR; TCRdb's table is partial and in-frame only. V and J calls and clone size are given by that table; D and trimming were obtained from the DNA. In the table there are 130,000 to 150,000 clones, just under 80% of which are singletons. Sequenced material: peripheral blood. This chain links TRBV2 with TRBJ2-7; D perhaps matches TRBD1 (8 bases). The TCR originated in a woman in her sixties or seventies with acute or convalescent COVID-19. The CDR3 DNA sequence: TGTGCCAGCAGCCATTTCCCCCCGGGGGGACAGGCTCACTACGAGCAGTACTTC. This codes for CASSHFPPGGQAHYEQYF.